The entry below describes one TCR beta chain. The antigen it binds to is not known. Base quality data are lacking; no much larger clone is found one base away. The CDR3 covers 15 residues, taking in both the cysteine and the phenylalanine. The read is trimmed to its CDR3 DNA, 45 bases read in frame from base 1. V lost 6 bases and J lost 5 bases; the stretch between them is 20 bases long. Per the germline V gene (reference sequence), SEHNR is the CDR1 and FQNEAQ is the CDR2. In total, more than 500 healthy bone marrow donors made up the cohort. At the time of sampling, all cohort members were nominally healthy, though unrecorded immune exposures were likely present. The donor was CMV seronegative and belonged to the group of over 350 seronegative cohort members. A peripheral blood sample was collected from each donor, and TCR beta sequencing was performed on peripheral blood mononuclear cells. Genomic DNA extraction from the blood cell samples was performed with the Qiagen DNeasy Blood Extraction Kit.

The sample is drawn from a study of cytomegalovirus exposure and HLA in healthy donors (dated by TCRdb to about 2017). Study-level background: An earlier analysis of several hundred of the donors reported 276 Gb of sequence data and approximately 120 million unique TCR beta sequences obtained from about 170 million T cells. Approximately 300 gigabases of sequencing data and around 85 million unique TCR sequences made up an early release that covered 500 to 650 HLA-typed donors. The genetic ancestry cluster associated with self-reported Caucasian donors included 65% to 90% of the 398 genotyped donors. The aim of the study was to test whether cataloging public T cell receptors could identify signatures of past pathogen exposure. The study used immunosequencing to profile the T cell repertoires of more than 650 subjects and linked those repertoires to cytomegalovirus serostatus. Along with the roughly 610-subject first cohort, a separate validation cohort of over a hundred different subjects was used. High-throughput TCR immunosequencing, statistical association of individual TCRs with disease status, and machine learning were combined to predict cytomegalovirus infection status. A later analysis re-analyzed previously published TCR beta repertoires from 666 donors and added high-resolution HLA genotyping to study TCR occurrence patterns. Rather than using new phenotypic data, the later analysis identified candidate immune exposures from TCR beta sequences and from how often those sequences occurred across donors. An earlier analysis of 450 to 750 of the donors used high-throughput TCR beta sequencing to judge whether each TCR beta V gene segment behaved as functional or pseudogenic. Donor age, sex, ethnicity and CMV serostatus were compiled alongside the repertoire data. Genome-wide SNP genotypes for about 65% of the roughly 670 donors were used in a later genetic analysis, which treated that subset as a discovery cohort. Every repertoire in the discovery cohort had been generated on one and the same sequencing platform. Both class I and class II loci were covered by HLA typing, at four-digit resolution. The number of typed donors differed by locus: about 620-630 for A, B, C, DRB1 and DQB1; approximately 530 for DQA1; 606 for DPA1; and about 450 for DPB1. Several DR-DQ haplotypes were handled as single units for association and clustering because linkage in the cohort was strong. Among some 400 genotyped donors of the cohort, an average of about 220,000 unique TCR beta nucleotide sequences was sequenced per donor, of which roughly 18% were non-productive.

Preparation of the library involved the immunoSEQ multiplex PCR assay. A mixture of 60 forward primers for TCR Vbeta segments and 13 reverse primers for TCR Jbeta segments was used in the multiplex PCR. Amplification of the CDR3 region of rearranged TCR beta genes was performed with a multiplex PCR assay on genomic DNA. Amplified TCR beta libraries were sequenced as 87-base-pair reads on the Illumina HiSeq System. As for how the authors treated the data: In a later analysis, roughly 80 million unique TCR beta chains were counted across the roughly 670 repertoires, and about 10 million of these chains were shared by at least two donors. A nearest-neighbor algorithm error-corrected the raw reads and collapsed the reads into unique sequences, merging closely related sequences to remove PCR and sequencing errors. V, D and J gene segments were assigned by aligning CDR3 sequences to IMGT reference sequences. For a sequence to be retained, at least a six-nucleotide match to both a V gene segment and a J gene segment was required. Rearrangements were called productive when the CDR3 lacked stop codons and stayed in frame with V and J; all others were non-productive. CDR3 was defined by IMGT convention, running from the second conserved V-encoded cysteine to the conserved J-encoded phenylalanine. The earlier analysis of about 590 of the donors excluded sequences that lacked an unambiguous match to a single V gene segment. An earlier analysis of 550 to 650 of the donors classified V segments as functional when productive rearrangements were above 56.7% and as segregating when the standard deviation between donors was above 5%. A statistical classification framework was built to diagnose cytomegalovirus status from the catalog of TCR beta chain sequences. In a later analysis, V and J genes were assigned by comparing TCR nucleotide sequences against IMGT/GENE-DB human TR gene sequences. The TCRdist pipeline was used in a later analysis to assign CDR3 sequences and most-parsimonious VDJ recombination scenarios. In a later analysis, every TCR beta chain was defined by the combination of its CDR3 amino acid sequence and its V-gene family, and reads without a unique V-gene family were dropped. A later analysis removed 592 highly shared, low-generation-probability nucleotide sequences to deal with suspected cross-contamination and a sequencing artifact. In a later analysis, a clonal expansion index was calculated for each public chain from normalized within-repertoire ranks of inferred template counts. In a later analysis, generation probabilities were computed with a VDJ recombination model fitted to out-of-frame rearrangements, and the resulting probabilities were checked against IGoR. Hypergeometric tests were used in a later analysis to score TCR-TCR, TCR-HLA and TCR-CMV co-occurrence, with a repertoire-size bias correction applied to the TCR pairs. In a later analysis, false discovery rates were estimated by permuting HLA or CMV assignments 20 times. In a later analysis, co-occurring TCRs were grouped with DBSCAN, and TCRdist sequence similarity was added when clustering was performed within HLA-allele-positive subsets. Repertoires with fewer than 30,000 or more than 120,000 public chains were left out of co-occurrence clustering, as were about five repertoires with anomalous nucleotide sharing. TCRdb holds this immuneACCESS table with in-frame rearrangements only. Some clones are missing; in checked studies, unresolved V genes explain under half, and the rest has no known cause. V, J and clone size are those of that table, while D and trimming were read from the DNA. The sample includes 85,000 to 110,000 clones, with about 71% observed a single time. Of the sample, around 3.3% is held by the ten largest clones.

The full study reports these points: Most CMV-associated TCR beta chains appeared to be HLA-restricted in a later analysis, and the HLA associations seemed to be driven largely by CMV exposure. For the cohort, immune exposure information was limited to CMV serostatus. In this cohort, only TCR beta chains were sequenced, and detectable features were limited by the absence of alpha or paired-chain data. A later genetic analysis associated a missense DCLRE1C variant with V-gene and J-gene trimming of TCR beta chains, and an independent cohort replicated the association. The classifier was reported to diagnose cytomegalovirus status with high specificity and sensitivity in both the original cohort and the validation cohort. A total of 150 to 200 TCR beta chains were listed by the study as associated with cytomegalovirus. A later analysis found that TCR association rates varied across HLA loci, with DRB1 alleles showing the most associated TCRs and HLA-C alleles the fewest. HLA typing was unavailable for some donors at each locus, so association tests used only the typed subset. Some IMGT-functional V segments, including TRBV6-2 and TRBV6-3, could not be distinguished by the 87-base-pair reads and were therefore excluded. Most TCR sequences were seen in very few donors, while some public TCRs were found in many individuals. In vitro tests confirmed that a few of the cytomegalovirus-associated TCR beta chains recognize cytomegalovirus antigens. According to a later genetic analysis, donors in an Asian-associated ancestry cluster had fewer N-insertions in productive TCRs than the approximately 630-donor mean. A further reported finding was that TCR beta sequences accurately predicted the HLA-A and HLA-B alleles for most subjects in the first cohort. A cluster of highly shared sequence variants was judged likely to represent a technical artifact of the sequencing pipeline. In an earlier analysis of some 540 of the donors, most TCR beta V segments appeared in productive rearrangements about 90% or about 30% of the time, broadly matching IMGT annotations. Correlated functional status among segregating V segments might reflect linkage disequilibrium, but an unknown experimental factor could not be ruled out. Specific HLA alleles were associated with 18,000 or so TCR beta sequences at a false discovery rate of 0.05 in a later analysis. According to a later analysis, parvovirus B19, influenza, CMV and Epstein-Barr virus appeared linked to several top co-occurrence clusters. Assigning TCR associations to individual alleles was difficult when HLA alleles, especially DR and DQ, strongly co-occurred. Presence/absence analyses assumed roughly uniform sequencing depth across donors, an assumption that may not hold. Over 15 rarely observed V segments, including chromosome 9 orphons, were excluded from the earlier analysis of about 500 of the donors because counts were too low. A later analysis found that HLA-associated TCR beta chains were more clonally expanded and had lower generation probabilities than equally common non-associated chains. According to the authors, the approach could potentially be generalized to other disease states and immunological phenotypes.

The receptor was isolated from a woman aged 50 to 65 in good health and CMV-seronegative. Sequenced input: PBMCs. The chain is made from TRBV7-9 and TRBJ2-7, and the D gene may be TRBD1, 6 bases matching. The CDR3 region has the sequence CASRSQTGSWDEQYF. The DNA reads as follows: TGTGCCAGCAGAAGCCAGACAGGTTCTTGGGACGAGCAGTACTTC.